Below, 8 T cell receptor beta chains from the same sample are listed, as sequenced in a study of radiotherapy plus CTLA-4 blockade in lung cancer. Repertoires were generated with immunoSEQ multiplex PCR, while TCRdb's copy carries only in-frame clones and drops some. The sample holds 45,000 to 60,000 clones; 82% are singletons and the top ten take approximately 3.6%. Here the sequenced sample was peripheral blood, taken from a patient treated with radiotherapy plus ipilimumab. Source of these receptors: a human donor with non-small cell lung cancer who had stable disease on radiotherapy plus ipilimumab.

This rearrangement joins TRBV28 to TRBJ1-1, with no clear D. V was trimmed by 3 bases and J by 1 base, leaving 9 bases between them. Per germline, CDR1 MDHEN and CDR2 SYDVKM. This CDR3 spans 14 amino acids. CDR3 region: CASSLGRSNTEAFF. The CDR3 nucleotides are TGTGCCAGCAGTTTGGGGAGGTCGAACACTGAAGCTTTCTTT.

The V call is TRBV15, the J call TRBJ2-7; 8 bases map to TRBD1. The CDR3 runs to 15 residues. Germline V gene lookup returns CDR1 LNHNV and CDR2 YYDKDF (reference sequence). V lost 1 base, J lost 0 bases, and 2 bases stayed unmatched. CDR3 sequence (DNA): TGTGCCACCAGCAGAGTGGGACAGGCCTCCTACGAGCAGTACTTC. This sequence encodes CATSRVGQASYEQYF.

This chain connects TRBV7-9 to TRBJ2-2, with TRBD2 identical over 7 bases. CDR1 and CDR2 (germline): SEHNR, FQNEAQ (reference sequence). V was pared by 4 bases and J by 5 bases, with 10 bases of the junction left unmatched. The CDR3 is 16 residues long. In DNA form, the CDR3 reads TGTGCCAGCAGCTCTCCGTGGGTGCGGGAGACCGGGGAGCTGTTTTTT. This gives the protein CASSSPWVRETGELFF.

The V gene is TRBV19, the J gene TRBJ2-5, with TRBD2 as a possible D gene (6 bases). Germline CDR1 reads LNHDA; CDR2 reads SQIVND (reference sequence). Trimming shortened V by 8 bases and J by 5 bases, and 15 bases separated the two germline ends. The CDR3 sequence is 13 residues long. CDR3 amino acids: CASQDRGRETQYF. CDR3 DNA sequence: TGTGCCAGTCAAGATCGAGGGAGGGAGACCCAGTACTTC.

This clone was seen a handful of times. Other DNA variants within this sample encode the same CDR3. The V gene is TRBV5-1, the J gene TRBJ2-5; D call uncertain. V shed 0 bases and J shed 3 bases, with 3 bases lying between them. The germline V gene has CDR1 SGHRS and CDR2 YFSETQ. The CDR3 spans 12 residues. CDR3 region: CASSLGEETQYF. CDR3 nucleotides: TGCGCCAGCAGCTTGGGAGAAGAGACCCAGTACTTC.

This clone has just a few counts. The V gene is TRBV4-3, the J gene TRBJ2-1; 7 bases map to TRBD2. CDR1 and CDR2 from the germline V gene are LGHNA and YSLEER. The J segment lost 7 bases and the V segment lost 0 bases, leaving 6 bases of the junction unmatched. The CDR3 is 15 amino acids. Written as DNA, the CDR3 is TGCGCCAGCAGCCAAGATTACGGGAGGTGGAATGAGCAGTTCTTC. Protein sequence: CASSQDYGRWNEQFF.

This rearrangement joins TRBV6-1 to TRBJ1-1; weak D call: TRBD1 (5 bases). Germline CDR1 is MNHNS and CDR2 is SASEGT. Trimming left V 5 bases short and J 8 bases short, with 12 bases between. This CDR3 spans 12 amino acids. The CDR3 reads CASSPREGEAFF. The CDR3 DNA is TGTGCCAGCAGTCCCAGGGAGGGGGAAGCTTTCTTT.

This clone has just a few counts. The rearrangement links TRBV28 to TRBJ1-5, with D possibly matching TRBD1 (5 bases). Trimming cost V 2 bases and J 5 bases, with 13 bases left between them. This CDR3 region has 15 residues. Germline V gives CDR1 MDHEN, CDR2 SYDVKM. DNA for the CDR3: TGTGCCAGCAGTTTACCGACAGAAGGGGATCAGCCCCAGCATTTT. Its protein product is CASSLPTEGDQPQHF.